This T cell receptor beta chain comes out of a study of CD8+ T cells in alopecia areata. In each case, RNA was isolated and then reverse transcribed into cDNA as the sequencing template. Assay used: immunoSEQ multiplex PCR; TCRdb lists only in-frame clones, some missing. The sample contains 150,000 to 200,000 clones, nearly 60% of which appear only once. Regarding treatment: oral pan-JAK inhibitor, 5-10 mg twice daily. The CDR3 contains 11 residues. V gave up 0 bases and J gave up 7 bases, with 4 bases separating them. The germline gives CDR1 SGHDT, CDR2 YYEEEE. This receptor was obtained from a human donor with alopecia areata. The material was CD4+ T cells sorted from blood, obtained at week 24, from a patient treated with tofacitinib. The V gene is TRBV5-6, the J gene TRBJ1-2, with unresolved D. The CDR3 loop is CASSLEAGYTF. CDR3 DNA: TGTGCCAGCAGCTTGGAAGCTGGCTACACCTTC.